The 14 T cell receptor beta chains reported below all come from one sample, sequenced in a study of blood T cell repertoires in COVID-19 (dated by TCRdb to the early 2020s). Library creation used the immunoSEQ multiplex PCR assay. TCRdb obtained this table from immuneACCESS and retained in-frame rearrangements with V and J assigned. These tables miss some clones; where compared with another copy, unresolved V genes account for less than half of the shortfall, and the remainder is unexplained. The sample records a few hundred thousand clones, over 85% of which are singletons. The ten largest clones take up roughly 10% of the sample. Sample: peripheral blood. Source of these receptors: a woman aged 25-40 years with COVID-19, enrolled during active disease.

Only one count was recorded for this clone. The V gene is TRBV2, the J gene TRBJ2-7; 9 bases match TRBD1. Losses at the gene ends were 6 bases for V and 5 bases for J; bases not matched to a gene: 14. The length of the CDR3 is 16 residues. CDR1 SNHLY and CDR2 FYNNEI come from the germline V gene. The CDR3 nucleotides are TGTGCCAGCAGAGAATTTCCCGGGACAGGGAGGCACGAGCAGTACTTC. This codes for CASREFPGTGRHEQYF.

The chain combines TRBV21-1 with TRBJ2-4; the D call in the table, TRBD2, was not verified against the DNA. TRBV21-1 is shown as a pseudogene. The CDR3 covers 18 residues. The CDR3 sequence: CASSPQPPGDVAKNIQYF. For the CDR3, the DNA is TGTGCCAGCAGCCCCCAGCCTCCGGGGGACGTAGCCAAAAACATTCAGTACTTC.

V and J are TRBV4-1 and TRBJ2-1; 9 bases agree with TRBD2. Germline assignment: CDR1 MGHRA and CDR2 YSYEKL. This CDR3 is 16 amino acids long. V lost 2 bases to trimming and J lost 7 bases; unmatched junction nucleotides: 9. CDR3 DNA sequence: TGCGCCAGCAGCCAACGAGCGGGGGGCAAGGCGAATGAGCAGTTCTTC. Translation: CASSQRAGGKANEQFF.

This rearrangement joins TRBV28 to TRBJ1-6; TRBD1 agrees at 7 bases. There are 14 residues in the CDR3. V trimming: 6 bases; J trimming: 13 bases; junction bases outside the gene matches: 12. Germline CDR1 and CDR2: MDHEN and SYDVKM. CDR3 in amino acids: CASSPGTVGGPLHF. The CDR3 nucleotides are TGTGCCAGCAGCCCCGGGACAGTTGGGGGCCCCCTCCACTTT.

This rearrangement joins TRBV6-5 to TRBJ2-7; no clear D gene. Looked up from germline, CDR1 is MNHEY and CDR2 is SVGAGI. The CDR3 runs to 13 residues. V lost 1 base and J 3 bases, leaving 7 bases between the germline ends. The CDR3 DNA follows: TGTGCCAGCAGTTACTGGCTTGGCTACGAGCAGTACTTC. Its protein is CASSYWLGYEQYF.

This chain uses TRBV15 with TRBJ2-3; 9 positions match TRBD2. The CDR3 extends over 16 amino acids. The germline CDR1 and CDR2 sequences are LNHNV and YYDKDF (reference sequence). The ends lost 0 bases at V and 3 bases at J; junction bases unmatched: 4. CDR3 DNA sequence: TGTGCCACCAGCAGAGATCTAGCGGGGAGAACAGATACGCAGTATTTT. Translated: CATSRDLAGRTDTQYF.

This clone appeared once. The chain combines TRBV7-2 with TRBJ2-1, with D possibly being TRBD2 (7 bases). The germline gives CDR1 SGHTA, CDR2 FQGNSA. Trimming took 5 bases from V and 14 from J, leaving 37 bases between them. CDR3 size: 19 residues. CDR3 bases: TGTGCCAGCAGCCCCACCAAGCAAGTTAGGGGGGGGGCTACCACCAACGAGTTCTTC. It codes for CASSPTKQVRGGATTNEFF. Drawing the rest from reference TRBV7-2 and TRBJ2-1, the complete variable domain is GAGVSQSPSNKVTEKGKDVELRCDPISGHTALYWYRQSLGQGLEFLIYFQGNSAPDKSGLPSDRFSAERTGGSVSTLTIQRTQQEDSAVYLCASSPTKQVRGGATTNEFFGPGTRLTVL.

The chain is built from TRBV7-2 and TRBJ2-2; 7 bases match TRBD1. Germline loops: CDR1 SGHTA, CDR2 FQGNSA. V lost 4 bases and J lost 3; bases outside the gene matches: 8. CDR3 length: 16 amino acids. CDR3 residues: CASSSRRGRDTGELFF. Here the CDR3 DNA reads TGTGCCAGCAGCTCGCGAAGGGGGCGGGACACCGGGGAGCTGTTTTTT.

V gene TRBV7-9 combines with J gene TRBJ1-1; 7 bases fit TRBD1. Germline values: CDR1 SEHNR, CDR2 FQNEAQ (reference sequence). The CDR3 is 16 amino acids. With 1 base clipped from V and 1 base from J, the junction kept 6 bases outside the gene matches. Here the CDR3 reads CASSLGWDRPNTEAFF. The DNA for the CDR3 is TGTGCCAGCAGCTTAGGGTGGGACAGACCGAACACTGAAGCTTTCTTT.

This rearrangement joins TRBV2 to TRBJ2-1, with 11 bases identical to TRBD2. The CDR3 runs 17 residues. Germline V CDR1 and CDR2: SNHLY, FYNNEI. V dropped 8 bases and J dropped 4; count of bases not matched to a gene: 13. CDR3 in DNA: TGTGCCAGCCCCAGCCTCCGACTAGCGGGGAGTTACAATGAGCAGTTCTTC. It specifies CASPSLRLAGSYNEQFF.

The genes are TRBV7-9 and TRBJ2-3, with D uncertain. Per germline, CDR1 SEHNR and CDR2 FQNEAQ (reference sequence). Trimming took off 4 bases at V and 2 bases at J, with 13 bases between the two ends. The CDR3 sequence is 15 residues long. The CDR3: CASSSKAGPTDTQYF. The CDR3 DNA is TGTGCCAGCAGCTCGAAGGCAGGTCCCACAGATACGCAGTATTTT.

The chain couples TRBV5-4 to TRBJ2-5; a possible D gene is TRBD2 (6 bases). The CDR3 consists of 16 residues. V dropped 4 bases and J dropped 5 bases, with 21 bases sitting between them. CDR1 and CDR2 from the germline V gene are SGHNT and YYREEE (reference sequence). The DNA for the CDR3 is TGTGCCAGCAGCACACTTAGCGGACCCGTTTCTGAGACCCAGTACTTC. As protein: CASSTLSGPVSETQYF.

The J gene is TRBJ1-1, the V gene TRBV5-5, with 9 bases matching TRBD1. Per germline, CDR1 SGHKS and CDR2 YYEKEE (reference sequence). This CDR3 is 15 amino acids long. V lost 4 bases, J lost 1 base, and 5 bases stayed unmatched. CDR3 DNA: TGTGCCAGCAGCCCGGGGACAGGGCGGAACACTGAAGCTTTCTTT. Protein sequence: CASSPGTGRNTEAFF.

V usage is TRBV6-1 and J usage is TRBJ2-7; 7 bases line up with TRBD1. Germline loops: CDR1 MNHNS, CDR2 SASEGT. The ends lost 5 bases at V and 7 bases at J; junction bases unmatched: 2. This CDR3 is built from 11 residues. For the CDR3, the DNA is TGTGCCAGCAGTCTACAGGGGGAGCAGTACTTC. It yields the protein CASSLQGEQYF.